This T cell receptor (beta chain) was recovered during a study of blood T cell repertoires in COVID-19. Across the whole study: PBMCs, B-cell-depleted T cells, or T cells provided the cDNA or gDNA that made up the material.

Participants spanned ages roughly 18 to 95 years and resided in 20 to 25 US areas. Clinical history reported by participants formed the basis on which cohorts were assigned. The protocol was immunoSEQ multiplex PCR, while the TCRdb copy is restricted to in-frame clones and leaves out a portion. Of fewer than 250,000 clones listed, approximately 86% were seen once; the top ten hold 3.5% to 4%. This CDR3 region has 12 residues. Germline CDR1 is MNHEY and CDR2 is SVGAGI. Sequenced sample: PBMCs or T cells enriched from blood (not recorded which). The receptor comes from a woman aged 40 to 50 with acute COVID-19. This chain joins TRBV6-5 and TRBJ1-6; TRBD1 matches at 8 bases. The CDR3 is CGEGQANSPLHF. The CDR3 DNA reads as TGTGGCGAGGGACAGGCCAATTCACCCCTCCACTTT.